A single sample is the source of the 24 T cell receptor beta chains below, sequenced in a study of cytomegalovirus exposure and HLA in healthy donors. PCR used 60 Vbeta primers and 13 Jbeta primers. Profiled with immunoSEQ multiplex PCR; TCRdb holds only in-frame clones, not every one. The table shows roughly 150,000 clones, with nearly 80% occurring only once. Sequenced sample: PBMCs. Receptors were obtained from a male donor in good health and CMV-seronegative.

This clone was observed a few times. CDR3 bases: TGTGCCAGCAGCTTAGAGGGGCAGGGGGTCGAGCAGTACTTC. Translating gives CASSLEGQGVEQYF. V is TRBV7-9 and J is TRBJ2-7; 7 bases agree with TRBD1. Germline V gene lookup returns CDR1 SEHNR and CDR2 FQNEAQ (reference sequence). The CDR3 is 14 amino acids. V lost 1 base to trimming and J lost 6 bases; unmatched junction nucleotides: 6.

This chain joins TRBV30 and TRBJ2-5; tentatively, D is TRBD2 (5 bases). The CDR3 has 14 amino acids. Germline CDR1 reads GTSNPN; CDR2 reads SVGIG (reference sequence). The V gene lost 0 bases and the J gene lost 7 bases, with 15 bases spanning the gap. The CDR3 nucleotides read TGTGCCTGGAGTGTACTAGTACCCGCCGGGACCCAGTACTTC. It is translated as CAWSVLVPAGTQYF.

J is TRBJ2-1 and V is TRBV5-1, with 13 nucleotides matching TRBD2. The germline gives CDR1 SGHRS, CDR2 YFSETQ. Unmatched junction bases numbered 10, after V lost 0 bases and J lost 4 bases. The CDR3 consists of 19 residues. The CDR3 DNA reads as TGCGCCAGCAGCTTGGCTCCCCTTACTAGCGGGGGGGCTTACAATGAGCAGTTCTTC. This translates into CASSLAPLTSGGAYNEQFF.

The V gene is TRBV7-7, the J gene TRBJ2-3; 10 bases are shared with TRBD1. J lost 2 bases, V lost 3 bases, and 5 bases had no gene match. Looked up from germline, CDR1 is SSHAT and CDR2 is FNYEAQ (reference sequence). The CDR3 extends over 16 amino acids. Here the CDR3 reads CASSFGQGVNTDTQYF. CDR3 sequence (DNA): TGTGCCAGCAGCTTTGGACAGGGGGTTAACACAGATACGCAGTATTTT.

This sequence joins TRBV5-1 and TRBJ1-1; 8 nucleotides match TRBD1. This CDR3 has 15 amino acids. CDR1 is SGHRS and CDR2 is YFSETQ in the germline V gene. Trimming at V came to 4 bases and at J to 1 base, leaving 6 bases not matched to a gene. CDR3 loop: CASSLRQGPNTEAFF. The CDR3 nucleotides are TGCGCCAGCAGCCTGAGACAGGGGCCGAACACTGAAGCTTTCTTT.

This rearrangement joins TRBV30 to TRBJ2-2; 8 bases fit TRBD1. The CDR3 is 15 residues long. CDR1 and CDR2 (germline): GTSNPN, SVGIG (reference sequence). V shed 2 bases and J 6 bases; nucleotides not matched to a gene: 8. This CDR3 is CAWSPLRGRAGELFF. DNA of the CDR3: TGTGCCTGGAGTCCCCTCAGGGGGCGAGCCGGGGAGCTGTTTTTT. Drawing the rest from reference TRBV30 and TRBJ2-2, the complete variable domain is SQTIHQWPATLVQPVGSPLSLECTVEGTSNPNLYWYRQAAGRGLQLLFYSVGIGQISSEVPQNLSASRPQDRQFILSSKKLLLSDSGFYLCAWSPLRGRAGELFFGEGSRLTVL.

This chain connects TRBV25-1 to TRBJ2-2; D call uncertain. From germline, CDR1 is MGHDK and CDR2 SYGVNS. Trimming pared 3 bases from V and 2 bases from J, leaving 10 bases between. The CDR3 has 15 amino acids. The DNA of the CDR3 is TGTGCCAGCAGTGAGCTGGGCAGCAACACCGGGGAGCTGTTTTTT. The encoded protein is CASSELGSNTGELFF.

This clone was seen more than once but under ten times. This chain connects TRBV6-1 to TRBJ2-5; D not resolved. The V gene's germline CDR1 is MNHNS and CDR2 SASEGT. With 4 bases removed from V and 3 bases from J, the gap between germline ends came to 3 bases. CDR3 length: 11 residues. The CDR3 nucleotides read TGTGCCAGCAGTGCAAAAGAGACCCAGTACTTC. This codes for CASSAKETQYF.

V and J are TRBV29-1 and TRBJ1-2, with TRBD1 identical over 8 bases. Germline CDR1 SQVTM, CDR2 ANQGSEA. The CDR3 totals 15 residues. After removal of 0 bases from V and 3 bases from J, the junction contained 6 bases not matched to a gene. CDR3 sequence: CSVEDQGQAHYGYTF. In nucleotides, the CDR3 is TGCAGCGTTGAAGATCAGGGACAGGCCCACTATGGCTACACCTTC.

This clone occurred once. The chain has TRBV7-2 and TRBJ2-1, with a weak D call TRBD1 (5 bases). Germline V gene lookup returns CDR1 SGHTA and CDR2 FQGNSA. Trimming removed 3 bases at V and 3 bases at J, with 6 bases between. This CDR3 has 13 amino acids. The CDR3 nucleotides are TGTGCCAGCAGCTTTGACAGCTACAATGAGCAGTTCTTC. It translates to CASSFDSYNEQFF. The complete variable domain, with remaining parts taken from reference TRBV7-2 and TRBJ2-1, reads GAGVSQSPSNKVTEKGKDVELRCDPISGHTALYWYRQSLGQGLEFLIYFQGNSAPDKSGLPSDRFSAERTGGSVSTLTIQRTQQEDSAVYLCASSFDSYNEQFFGPGTRLTVL.

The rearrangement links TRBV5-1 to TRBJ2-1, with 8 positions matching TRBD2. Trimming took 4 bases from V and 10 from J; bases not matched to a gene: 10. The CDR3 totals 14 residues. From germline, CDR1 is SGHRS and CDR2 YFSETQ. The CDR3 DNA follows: TGCGCCAGCAGCCCAGACGGGGGCGGGAGGGAGCAGTTCTTC. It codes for CASSPDGGGREQFF.

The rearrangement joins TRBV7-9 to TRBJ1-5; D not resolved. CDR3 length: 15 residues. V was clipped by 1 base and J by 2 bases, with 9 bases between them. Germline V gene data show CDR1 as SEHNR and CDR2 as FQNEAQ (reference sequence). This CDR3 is CASSLGDSGNQPQHF. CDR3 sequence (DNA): TGTGCCAGCAGCTTAGGAGATAGCGGCAATCAGCCCCAGCATTTT.

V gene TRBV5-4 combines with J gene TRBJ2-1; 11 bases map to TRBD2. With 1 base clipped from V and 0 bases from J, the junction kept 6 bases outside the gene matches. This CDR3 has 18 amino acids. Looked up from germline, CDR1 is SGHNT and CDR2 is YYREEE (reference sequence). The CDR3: CASSLTRLAGSSYNEQFF. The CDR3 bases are TGTGCCAGCAGCTTGACGAGACTAGCGGGAAGCTCCTACAATGAGCAGTTCTTC.

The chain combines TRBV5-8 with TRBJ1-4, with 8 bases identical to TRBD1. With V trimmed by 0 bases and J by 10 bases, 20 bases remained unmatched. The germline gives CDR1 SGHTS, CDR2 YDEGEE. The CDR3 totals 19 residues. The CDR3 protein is CASSLEGTWVGTGGVKLFF. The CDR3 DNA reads TGTGCCAGCAGCTTGGAAGGGACCTGGGTTGGGACAGGAGGAGTAAAACTGTTTTTT. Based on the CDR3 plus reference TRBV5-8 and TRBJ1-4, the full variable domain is EAGVTQSPTHLIKTRGQQATLRCSPISGHTSVYWYQQALGLGLQFLLWYDEGEERNRGNFPPRFSGRQFPNYSSELNVNALELEDSALYLCASSLEGTWVGTGGVKLFFGSGTQLSVL.

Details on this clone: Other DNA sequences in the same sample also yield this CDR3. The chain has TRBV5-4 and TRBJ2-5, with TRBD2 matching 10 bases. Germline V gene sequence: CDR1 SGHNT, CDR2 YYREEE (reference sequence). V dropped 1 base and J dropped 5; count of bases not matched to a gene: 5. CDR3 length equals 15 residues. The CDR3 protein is CASSLIAGGRETQYF. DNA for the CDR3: TGTGCCAGCAGCTTGATAGCGGGGGGCCGGGAGACCCAGTACTTC.

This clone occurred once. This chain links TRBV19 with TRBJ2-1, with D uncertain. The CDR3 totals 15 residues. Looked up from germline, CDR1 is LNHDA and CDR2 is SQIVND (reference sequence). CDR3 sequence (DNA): TGTGCTACGACTCAGACCCGAAGCTCCTACAATGAGCAGTTCTTC. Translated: CATTQTRSSYNEQFF.

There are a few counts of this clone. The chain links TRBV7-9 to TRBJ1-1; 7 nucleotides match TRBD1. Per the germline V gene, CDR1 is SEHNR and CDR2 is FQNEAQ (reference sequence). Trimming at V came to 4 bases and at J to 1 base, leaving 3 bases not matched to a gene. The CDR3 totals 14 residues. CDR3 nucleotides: TGTGCCAGCAGCTCCCGGGACAGGAACACTGAAGCTTTCTTT. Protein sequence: CASSSRDRNTEAFF.

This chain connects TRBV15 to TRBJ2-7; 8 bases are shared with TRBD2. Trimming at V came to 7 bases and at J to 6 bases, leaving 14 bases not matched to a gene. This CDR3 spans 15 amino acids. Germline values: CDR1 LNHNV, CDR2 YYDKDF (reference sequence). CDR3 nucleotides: TGTGCCACCAACTCGGGAGGGCCAAATCTGTCCGAGCAGTACTTC. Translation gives CATNSGGPNLSEQYF.

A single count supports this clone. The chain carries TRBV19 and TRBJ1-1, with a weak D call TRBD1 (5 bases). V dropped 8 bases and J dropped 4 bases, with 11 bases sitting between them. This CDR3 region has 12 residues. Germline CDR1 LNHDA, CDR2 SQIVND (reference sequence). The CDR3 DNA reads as TGTGCCAGTCGGGTCGGGGGCACTGAAGCTTTCTTT. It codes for CASRVGGTEAFF.

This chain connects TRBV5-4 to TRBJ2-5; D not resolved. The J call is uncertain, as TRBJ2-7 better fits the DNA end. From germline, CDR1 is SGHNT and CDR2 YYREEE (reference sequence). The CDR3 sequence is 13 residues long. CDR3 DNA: TGTGCCAGCAGCTTGGGAATCTCCTACGAGCAGTACTTC. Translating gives CASSLGISYEQYF.

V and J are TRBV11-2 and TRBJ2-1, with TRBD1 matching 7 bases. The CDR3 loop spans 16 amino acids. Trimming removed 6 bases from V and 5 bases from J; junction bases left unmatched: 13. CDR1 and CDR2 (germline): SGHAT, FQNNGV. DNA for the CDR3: TGTGCCAGCAGACGTTATACCGGGACAGAAGACAATGAGCAGTTCTTC. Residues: CASRRYTGTEDNEQFF.

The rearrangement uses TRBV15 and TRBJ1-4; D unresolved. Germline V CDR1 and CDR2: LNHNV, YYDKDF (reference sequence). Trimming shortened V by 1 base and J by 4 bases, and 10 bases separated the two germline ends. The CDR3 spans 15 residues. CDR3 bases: TGTGCCACCAGCAGAGTAGTAACGCTTAATGAAAAACTGTTTTTT. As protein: CATSRVVTLNEKLFF.

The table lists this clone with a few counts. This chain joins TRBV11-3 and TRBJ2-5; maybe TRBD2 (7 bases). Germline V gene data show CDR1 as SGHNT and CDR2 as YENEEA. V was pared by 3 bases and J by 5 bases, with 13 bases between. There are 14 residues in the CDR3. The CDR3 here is CASSLGGPGETQYF. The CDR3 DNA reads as TGTGCCAGCAGCTTGGGGGGGCCGGGGGAGACCCAGTACTTC.

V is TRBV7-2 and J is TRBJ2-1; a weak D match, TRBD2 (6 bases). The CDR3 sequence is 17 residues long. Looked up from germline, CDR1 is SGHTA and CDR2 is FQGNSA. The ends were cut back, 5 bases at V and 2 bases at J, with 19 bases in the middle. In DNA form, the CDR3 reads TGTGCCAGCAGCCTTAGGTCCGGGGGTACGACCTACAATGAGCAGTTCTTC. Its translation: CASSLRSGGTTYNEQFF.